This TCR beta chain comes out of a study of blood T cell repertoires in COVID-19. Study as a whole: Samples of COVID-19 (acute and convalescent) were obtained from the United States, Italy and Spain. In each case, the material was cDNA or gDNA derived from T cells, B-cell-depleted T cells, or PBMCs.

This clone occurred once. This CDR3 comprises 15 residues. The V gene's germline CDR1 is SEHNR and CDR2 FQNEAQ (reference sequence). V lost 2 bases and J lost 7, with 15 bases in between. While infection was still active, Seattle patients were enrolled and then followed longitudinally. Assay: immunoSEQ multiplex PCR; the TCRdb copy retains only in-frame clones and omits some. The sample includes roughly 250,000 clones, 85% to 95% seen only once; the top ten take 0.83%. The clonotype comes from a man aged 25 to 40 with COVID-19, enrolled during active disease. Source material: peripheral blood. The V and J genes are TRBV7-9 and TRBJ1-5; perhaps TRBD1 as D (6 bases). CDR3 DNA sequence: TGTGCCAGCAGCTTATCCGGACTAGGGGGGCAGCCCCAGCATTTT. Translating gives CASSLSGLGGQPQHF.